The T cell receptor beta chain described here comes from a study of T cell responses to AZD1222 COVID-19 vaccine. In the study overall: Second-dose timings of about 4 or about 12 weeks were pooled.

Note on this clone: The antigen remains unidentified.

General study points: The donors showed a predominance of white British ancestry and of females, with possible underestimation of clonal diversity. Baseline seropositivity characterized only 5 or 6 AZD1222 recipients.

The length of the CDR3 is 11 residues. The V end was cut by 0 bases, the J end by 4 bases, with 2 bases between. Germline lookup yields CDR1 SGHTS and CDR2 YDEGEE. Measured with immunoSEQ multiplex PCR; TCRdb has only the in-frame clones, and not every one. The sample shows over 100,000 clones, around nine tenths of them seen only once. The sequence was collected from an adult in good health. The gene calls are TRBV5-8 and TRBJ2-7; D gene uncertain. This sample comprised peripheral blood, obtained on day 0 of AZD1222 vaccination. CDR3 amino acids: CASSLVYEQYF. CDR3 sequence (DNA): TGTGCCAGCAGCTTGGTTTACGAGCAGTACTTC. The full variable domain, completed using reference TRBV5-8 and TRBJ2-7, is EAGVTQSPTHLIKTRGQQATLRCSPISGHTSVYWYQQALGLGLQFLLWYDEGEERNRGNFPPRFSGRQFPNYSSELNVNALELEDSALYLCASSLVYEQYFGPGTRLTVT.